This T cell receptor (beta chain) was observed in a study of blood T cell repertoires in COVID-19. Produced via immunoSEQ multiplex PCR; TCRdb's table is partial and in-frame only. The repertoire holds 500,000 to 600,000 clones, with about 89% as singletons. V lost 5 bases to trimming and J lost 4 bases, with 9 bases between them. CDR3 length equals 13 residues. In germline, CDR1 is KGHDR, CDR2 SFDVKD. The sequenced sample consisted of peripheral blood. The chain joins TRBV24-1 to TRBJ2-3; D might be TRBD1 (6 bases). This TCR derives from a woman aged 50 to 65 with COVID-19, enrolled during active disease. The CDR3, as DNA: TGTGCCACCAGTGGGACAGTTCCAGATACGCAGTATTTT. This encodes CATSGTVPDTQYF.